These 8 T cell receptor beta chains were all obtained from the same sample, sequenced in a study of cytomegalovirus exposure and HLA in healthy donors. The primer mix had 60 Vbeta and 13 Jbeta primers. Produced via immunoSEQ multiplex PCR; TCRdb's table is partial and in-frame only. The sample consists of around 110,000 clones, about 59% of them appearing once. The material sequenced was PBMCs. The receptors originated from a woman between 40 and 55 years old in good health and CMV-seropositive.

V gene TRBV9 combines with J gene TRBJ2-7; D is ambiguous. Germline CDR1 is SGDLS and CDR2 is YYNGEE. Trimming took 3 bases from V and 5 from J, leaving 15 bases between them. The CDR3 covers 14 residues. The CDR3 bases are TGTGCCAGCAGCGGCCACGGTAGAGGTAACGAGCAGTACTTC. Translation: CASSGHGRGNEQYF.

V usage is TRBV15 and J usage is TRBJ2-1; D gene unclear. Germline CDR1 and CDR2: LNHNV and YYDKDF (reference sequence). The CDR3 is made up of 16 amino acids. The V and J ends lost 3 bases and 0 bases respectively, with 12 bases between them. CDR3 coding DNA: TGTGCCACCAGCAGTGAAGACCGGAGCTCCTACAATGAGCAGTTCTTC. Translation: CATSSEDRSSYNEQFF.

The V and J genes are TRBV11-1 and TRBJ1-1; D ambiguous. Trimming took off 1 base at V and 3 bases at J, with 12 bases between the two ends. This CDR3 contains 15 residues. Germline V gene lookup returns CDR1 SGHAT and CDR2 FQDESV (reference sequence). The CDR3 loop reads CASSLVLSEHTEAFF. The CDR3 DNA reads TGTGCCAGCAGCTTAGTATTGTCAGAACACACTGAAGCTTTCTTT.

The V and J genes are TRBV11-2 and TRBJ2-5; D is undetermined. The DNA matches TRBJ2-7 better at its end, which makes the J call doubtful. Germline CDR1 SGHAT, CDR2 FQNNGV. This CDR3 spans 13 amino acids. The CDR3 reads CASSPESSYEQYF. CDR3 bases: TGTGCCAGCAGCCCGGAGAGCTCCTACGAGCAGTACTTC.

There are a few counts of this clone. The chain joins TRBV4-3 to TRBJ1-1; TRBD1 matches at 10 bases. The CDR3 spans 14 residues. CDR1 and CDR2 from the germline V gene are LGHNA and YSLEER. V was clipped by 0 bases and J by 7 bases; unmatched bases: 2. CDR3 bases: TGCGCCAGCAGCCAAGAAAGGACAGGGGGTGAAGCTTTCTTT. The encoded protein is CASSQERTGGEAFF.

The chain employs TRBV9 and TRBJ2-3; maybe TRBD1 (5 bases). The germline V and J ends were trimmed by 4 bases and 0 bases, with 12 bases remaining between them. Looked up from germline, CDR1 is SGDLS and CDR2 is YYNGEE. The CDR3 is 15 amino acids. The CDR3, as DNA: TGTGCCAGCAGCCTATTGACAGATAGCACAGATACGCAGTATTTT. The encoded protein is CASSLLTDSTDTQYF.

This clone has only one observation. The chain uses TRBV28 and TRBJ1-2; 7 nucleotides agree with TRBD1. V lost 4 bases, J lost 1 base, and 0 bases stayed unmatched. The CDR3 loop spans 13 amino acids. CDR1 is MDHEN, CDR2 SYDVKM, per germline. The CDR3 nucleotides read TGTGCCAGCAGTTGGGACAGTAACTATGGCTACACCTTC. This encodes CASSWDSNYGYTF.

This chain uses TRBV27 with TRBJ1-2; D not resolved. The CDR3 length is 15 residues. The V gene's germline CDR1 is MNHEY and CDR2 SMNVEV (reference sequence). The V gene lost 4 bases and the J gene lost 8 bases, with 20 bases spanning the gap. The CDR3 reads CASSSRARTPGGYTF. The CDR3 DNA sequence: TGTGCCAGCAGTTCCCGGGCTCGGACTCCCGGGGGCTACACCTTC.